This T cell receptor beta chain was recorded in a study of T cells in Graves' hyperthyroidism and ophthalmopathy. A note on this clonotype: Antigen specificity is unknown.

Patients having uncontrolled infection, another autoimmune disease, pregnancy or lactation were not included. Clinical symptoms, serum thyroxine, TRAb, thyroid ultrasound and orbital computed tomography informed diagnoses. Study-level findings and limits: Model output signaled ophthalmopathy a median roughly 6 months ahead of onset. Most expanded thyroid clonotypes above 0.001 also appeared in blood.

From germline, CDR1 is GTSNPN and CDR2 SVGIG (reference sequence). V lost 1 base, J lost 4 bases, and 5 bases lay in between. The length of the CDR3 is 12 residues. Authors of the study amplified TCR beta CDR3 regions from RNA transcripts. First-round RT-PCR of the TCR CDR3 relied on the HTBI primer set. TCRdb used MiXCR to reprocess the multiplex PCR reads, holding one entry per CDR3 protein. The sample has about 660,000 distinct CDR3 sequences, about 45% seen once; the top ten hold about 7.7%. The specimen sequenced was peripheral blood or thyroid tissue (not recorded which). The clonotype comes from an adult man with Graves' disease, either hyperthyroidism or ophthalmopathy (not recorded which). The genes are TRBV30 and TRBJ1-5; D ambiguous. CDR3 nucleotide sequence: TGTGCCTGGAGTGCCCTTAATCAGCCCCAGCATTTT. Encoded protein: CAWSALNQPQHF.